One T cell receptor beta chain is described in this entry. Its cognate antigen is unknown. This table comes from immunoSEQ multiplex PCR, and its TCRdb copy is limited to in-frame clones, with some not included. The data contain a few hundred thousand clones, roughly 89% of them singletons. Germline V gene data show CDR1 as MNHEY and CDR2 as SVGAGI. J gave up 8 bases and V 3 bases, and 6 bases lay outside the gene matches. The CDR3 is 15 residues long. This sample stems from a study of cytomegalovirus exposure and HLA in healthy donors. Background on the study: The 95 to 150 validation repertoires used a platform that matched the one used for the approximately 610 first-cohort repertoires, as a later analysis reported. Study observations and caveats: According to reports, the classifier identified cytomegalovirus status with high specificity and sensitivity. Cytomegalovirus association was listed for 170 or so TCR beta chains. A subsequent analysis found that TCR clusters from the first cohort also tended to co-occur in the roughly 120 validation repertoires, with 90% to 95% of cluster scores above 0.

The specimen sequenced was PBMCs. The source of this sequence is a woman aged 18-35 years in good health and CMV-seronegative. The chain has TRBV6-5 and TRBJ2-1; 11 bases are a match to TRBD2. The CDR3 DNA reads TGTGCCAGCAGTTATAGCGGGAGGGGCGGCCATGAGCAGTTCTTC. Translating gives CASSYSGRGGHEQFF.